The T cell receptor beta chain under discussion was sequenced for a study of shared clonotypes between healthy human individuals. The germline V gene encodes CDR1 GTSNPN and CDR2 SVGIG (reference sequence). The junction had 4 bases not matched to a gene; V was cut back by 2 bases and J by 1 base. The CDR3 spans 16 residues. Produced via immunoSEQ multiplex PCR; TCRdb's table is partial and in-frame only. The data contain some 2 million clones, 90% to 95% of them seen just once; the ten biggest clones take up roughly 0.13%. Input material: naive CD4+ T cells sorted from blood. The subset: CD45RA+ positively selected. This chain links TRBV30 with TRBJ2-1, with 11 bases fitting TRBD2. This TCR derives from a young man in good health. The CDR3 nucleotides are TGTGCCTGGAGTACTGGGACTAGCGGATCCTACAATGAGCAGTTCTTC. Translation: CAWSTGTSGSYNEQFF.